The sequence of this T cell receptor beta chain was determined in a study of blood T cell repertoires in COVID-19. Study in general: Both acute and convalescent COVID-19 samples were obtained from the United States, Italy and Spain. Sources were T cells, B-cell-depleted T cells, or PBMCs; the material itself was cDNA or gDNA.

CDR3 size: 17 residues. With 2 bases clipped from V and 4 bases from J, the junction kept 7 bases outside the gene matches. Germline CDR1 reads PRHDT; CDR2 reads FYEKMQ (reference sequence). Authors' data handling: Scientists estimated how many nucleated cells there were by amplifying reference gene primers. Libraries were prepared by immunoSEQ multiplex PCR; TCRdb keeps only in-frame clonotypes and omits some of them. Clone size and the V and J calls come from that table; the DNA yielded D and trimming. The data show approximately 150,000 clones, with 84% seen just once and more than 1.2% held by the top ten.

The source is a man aged 60-69 years with acute or convalescent COVID-19. The chain recombines TRBV13 with TRBJ1-6, with 8 bases that match TRBD1. The material sequenced was peripheral blood. CDR3 protein: CASSLKGRGHYNSPLHF. Written as DNA, the CDR3 is TGTGCCAGCAGCTTAAAGGGCAGGGGGCATTATAATTCACCCCTCCACTTT.